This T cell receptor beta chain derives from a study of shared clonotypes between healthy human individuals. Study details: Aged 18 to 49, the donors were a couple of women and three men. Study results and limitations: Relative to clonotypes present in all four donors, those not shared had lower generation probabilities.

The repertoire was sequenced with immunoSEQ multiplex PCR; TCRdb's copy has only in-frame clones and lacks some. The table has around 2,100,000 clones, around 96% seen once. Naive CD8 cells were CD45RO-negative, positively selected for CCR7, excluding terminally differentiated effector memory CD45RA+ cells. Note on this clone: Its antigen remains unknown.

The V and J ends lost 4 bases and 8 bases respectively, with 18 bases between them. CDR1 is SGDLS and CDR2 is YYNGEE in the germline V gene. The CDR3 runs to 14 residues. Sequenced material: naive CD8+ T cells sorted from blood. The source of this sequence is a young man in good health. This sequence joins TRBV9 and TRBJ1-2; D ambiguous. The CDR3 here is CASSSPLALNGYTF. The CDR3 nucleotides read TGTGCCAGCAGCTCCCCCTTGGCCCTCAACGGCTACACCTTC.